The clone carrying this T cell receptor (beta chain) showed up many times. As yet, its antigen is unknown. The data were obtained in a study of identical twins. Template switching introduced a universal primer site, and the cDNA bore unique molecular identifiers. TCRdb fed the 5' RACE reads into MiXCR, producing one record per CDR3 protein. The data contain approximately 690,000 distinct CDR3 sequences, around 6% of them seen just once; the ten biggest clones take up under 2%. Notes on the study in general: There were fewer insertions in abundant cord blood beta clonotypes, but memory repertoires showed no such pattern.

The CDR3 is 16 residues long. Germline V gene lookup returns CDR1 DFQATT and CDR2 SNEGSKA (reference sequence). The J segment lost 1 base and the V segment lost 6 bases, leaving 9 bases of the junction unmatched. Specimen: naive T cells sorted from blood. This receptor was taken from a young man in good health. The genes are TRBV20-1 and TRBJ1-5, with TRBD1 identical over 10 bases. The CDR3 sequence: CSANRDRGVSNQPQHF. The CDR3 DNA reads TGCAGTGCGAATCGGGACAGGGGTGTGAGCAATCAGCCCCAGCATTTT.